This T cell receptor beta chain was retrieved from a study of cytomegalovirus exposure and HLA in healthy donors. In the study overall: Membership in the Caucasian-associated ancestry cluster was found for about four fifths of 398 genotyped donors. Whole-study findings and limits: In a later analysis, most CMV-associated TCR beta chains appeared HLA-restricted. The authors assumed roughly uniform sequencing depth across donors for presence/absence analyses. The investigators catalogued under 200 TCR beta chains as cytomegalovirus-associated.

PCR was performed using 60 Vbeta and 13 Jbeta primers. Measured with immunoSEQ multiplex PCR; TCRdb has only the in-frame clones, and not every one. The sample includes about 150,000 clones, roughly four fifths of them seen just once. About this clone itself: Antigen specificity is unknown.

CDR1 and CDR2 (germline): KGHSH, LQKENI. CDR3 length: 16 amino acids. Trimming at V came to 5 bases and at J to 5 bases, leaving 12 bases not matched to a gene. The TCR sequence derives from a girl aged 5-17 years in good health and CMV-seropositive. The sequenced sample consisted of PBMCs. The chain combines TRBV18 with TRBJ1-2; the match to TRBD1 covers 9 bases. The chain's CDR3 is CASSSSGQGLLYGYTF. CDR3 coding DNA: TGTGCCAGCTCATCAAGCGGACAGGGGCTCCTTTATGGCTACACCTTC. Complete variable domain (other parts from reference TRBV18 and TRBJ1-2): NAGVMQNPRHLVRRRGQEARLRCSPMKGHSHVYWYRQLPEEGLKFMVYLQKENIIDESGMPKERFSAEFPKEGPSILRIQQVVRGDSAAYFCASSSSGQGLLYGYTFGSGTRLTVV.